The rows below give T cell receptor beta chains drawn from one sample of a study of T cell responses to AZD1222 COVID-19 vaccine. TCRdb's copy holds only in-frame clones and misses some; the assay was immunoSEQ multiplex PCR. This table has more than 85,000 clones, about 85% appearing once. Sequenced material: peripheral blood, taken on day 0 of AZD1222 vaccination. Receptors were obtained from an adult in good health. Both conserved end residues are part of each CDR3. Each record gives: clone size, D gene, V gene, J gene, CDR3 protein, CDR3 DNA. D genes are given only for firm matches. Some rows have no size entry. The others give once, few or many, or a class for an expanded clone.

clone size: -
D gene: -
V gene: TRBV7-9
J gene: TRBJ1-4
CDR3 protein: CASSLGQELTNEKLFF
CDR3 DNA: TGTGCCAGCAGCTTAGGGCAGGAGCTAACTAATGAAAAACTGTTTTTT

clone size: once
D gene: -
V gene: TRBV18
J gene: TRBJ2-7
CDR3 protein: CASSPRGGASYEQYF
CDR3 DNA: TGTGCCAGCTCACCAAGAGGTGGCGCATCCTACGAGCAGTACTTC

clone size: few
D gene: -
V gene: TRBV5-1
J gene: TRBJ1-5
CDR3 protein: CASSLGGKDQPQHF
CDR3 DNA: TGCGCCAGCAGCTTGGGGGGAAAGGATCAGCCCCAGCATTTT

clone size: -
D gene: -
V gene: TRBV27
J gene: TRBJ2-7
CDR3 protein: CASARNRYEQYF
CDR3 DNA: TGTGCCAGCGCTAGGAACCGCTACGAGCAGTACTTC

clone size: once
D gene: -
V gene: TRBV7-9
J gene: TRBJ2-2
CDR3 protein: CASSLVRELFF
CDR3 DNA: TGTGCCAGCAGCTTGGTCAGGGAGCTGTTTTTT

clone size: once
D gene: -
V gene: TRBV21-1
J gene: TRBJ1-5
CDR3 protein: CASSSPRAPRARSNQPQHF
CDR3 DNA: TGTGCCAGCAGCAGCCCTCGGGCCCCCAGGGCACGAAGCAATCAGCCCCAGCATTTT

clone size: -
D gene: -
V gene: TRBV28
J gene: TRBJ2-3
CDR3 protein: CASTSGSDTQYF
CDR3 DNA: TGTGCCAGCACCTCAGGGTCAGATACGCAGTATTTT

clone size: -
D gene: TRBD1
V gene: TRBV11-2
J gene: TRBJ2-5
CDR3 protein: CASSLSGGGETQYF
CDR3 DNA: TGTGCCAGCAGCTTGTCAGGGGGCGGGGAGACCCAGTACTTC

clone size: -
D gene: -
V gene: TRBV19
J gene: TRBJ2-7
CDR3 protein: CASSQGTQGYEQYF
CDR3 DNA: TGTGCCAGTAGTCAAGGGACTCAGGGCTACGAGCAGTACTTC

clone size: once
D gene: -
V gene: TRBV29-1
J gene: TRBJ2-7
CDR3 protein: CSVAGRTYEQYF
CDR3 DNA: TGCAGCGTTGCAGGGCGGACCTACGAGCAGTACTTC

clone size: -
D gene: TRBD1
V gene: TRBV4-2
J gene: TRBJ2-2
CDR3 protein: CASSQTGNPANTGELFF
CDR3 DNA: TGTGCCAGCAGCCAGACAGGGAACCCTGCGAACACCGGGGAGCTGTTTTTT

clone size: -
D gene: -
V gene: TRBV28
J gene: TRBJ1-2
CDR3 protein: CASSPPDSAYGYTF
CDR3 DNA: TGTGCCAGCAGTCCCCCGGACAGCGCCTATGGCTACACCTTC

clone size: -
D gene: TRBD1
V gene: TRBV2
J gene: TRBJ2-3
CDR3 protein: CASSGADRGTDTQYF
CDR3 DNA: TGTGCCAGCAGTGGGGCGGACAGGGGAACAGATACGCAGTATTTT

clone size: -
D gene: TRBD1
V gene: TRBV5-4
J gene: TRBJ2-2
CDR3 protein: CASSPDRSSGELFF
CDR3 DNA: TGTGCCAGCAGCCCGGACAGGAGTTCCGGGGAGCTGTTTTTT

clone size: -
D gene: -
V gene: TRBV12-3/TRBV12-4
J gene: TRBJ2-5
CDR3 protein: CASSEGASSQYF
CDR3 DNA: TGTGCCAGCAGCGAAGGGGCATCTTCCCAGTACTTC

clone size: -
D gene: TRBD1
V gene: TRBV28
J gene: TRBJ1-5
CDR3 protein: CASTNQGVIHQPQHF
CDR3 DNA: TGTGCCAGCACCAACCAGGGGGTGATCCATCAGCCCCAGCATTTT

clone size: few
D gene: -
V gene: TRBV6-2/TRBV6-3
J gene: TRBJ2-3
CDR3 protein: CASSYSGGGADTQYF
CDR3 DNA: TGTGCCAGCAGTTACTCCGGGGGAGGCGCAGATACGCAGTATTTT

clone size: -
D gene: -
V gene: TRBV3-1/TRBV3-2
J gene: TRBJ2-5
CDR3 protein: CASSRRDEVHQETQYF
CDR3 DNA: TGTGCCAGCAGCCGCCGGGACGAAGTACACCAAGAGACCCAGTACTTC

clone size: -
D gene: -
V gene: TRBV5-1
J gene: TRBJ2-7
CDR3 protein: CASSSGTLDEQYF
CDR3 DNA: TGCGCCAGCAGCTCCGGGACTCTCGACGAGCAGTACTTC

clone size: -
D gene: -
V gene: TRBV7-6
J gene: TRBJ1-1
CDR3 protein: CASSLAEGSFTEAFF
CDR3 DNA: TGTGCCAGCAGCTTAGCGGAGGGGTCGTTCACTGAAGCTTTCTTT

clone size: -
D gene: -
V gene: TRBV27
J gene: TRBJ2-5
CDR3 protein: CASSLYGPGETQYF
CDR3 DNA: TGTGCCAGCAGTTTATACGGTCCTGGAGAGACCCAGTACTTC

clone size: -
D gene: TRBD1
V gene: TRBV2
J gene: TRBJ2-7
CDR3 protein: CASSNRDRVRYEQYF
CDR3 DNA: TGTGCCAGCAGCAACCGGGACAGGGTTCGGTACGAGCAGTACTTC

clone size: once
D gene: -
V gene: TRBV5-6
J gene: TRBJ1-4
CDR3 protein: CASSATTGGNEKLFF
CDR3 DNA: TGTGCCAGCAGCGCCACCACGGGCGGGAATGAAAAACTGTTTTTT

clone size: -
D gene: -
V gene: TRBV3-1/TRBV3-2
J gene: TRBJ1-4
CDR3 protein: CASSRGSNEKLFF
CDR3 DNA: TGTGCCAGCAGCCGGGGGTCTAATGAAAAACTGTTTTTT

clone size: few
D gene: TRBD1
V gene: TRBV7-8
J gene: TRBJ1-1
CDR3 protein: CASSRNRGLTEAFF
CDR3 DNA: TGTGCCAGCAGTCGGAACAGGGGGCTAACTGAAGCTTTCTTT

clone size: -
D gene: -
V gene: TRBV19
J gene: TRBJ1-1
CDR3 protein: CASTLFRGLNTEAFF
CDR3 DNA: TGTGCCAGTACCCTGTTCAGGGGCCTGAACACTGAAGCTTTCTTT

clone size: once
D gene: TRBD1
V gene: TRBV20-1
J gene: TRBJ2-7
CDR3 protein: CSASPDRWPYEQYF
CDR3 DNA: TGCAGTGCTAGTCCGGACAGGTGGCCCTACGAGCAGTACTTC

clone size: -
D gene: -
V gene: TRBV5-1
J gene: TRBJ2-1
CDR3 protein: CASSLAGPSSYNEQFF
CDR3 DNA: TGCGCCAGCAGCTTGGCCGGACCCAGCTCCTACAATGAGCAGTTCTTC

clone size: -
D gene: -
V gene: TRBV6-5
J gene: TRBJ1-5
CDR3 protein: CASSYLTGNQPQHF
CDR3 DNA: TGTGCCAGCAGTTACCTGACAGGCAATCAGCCCCAGCATTTT